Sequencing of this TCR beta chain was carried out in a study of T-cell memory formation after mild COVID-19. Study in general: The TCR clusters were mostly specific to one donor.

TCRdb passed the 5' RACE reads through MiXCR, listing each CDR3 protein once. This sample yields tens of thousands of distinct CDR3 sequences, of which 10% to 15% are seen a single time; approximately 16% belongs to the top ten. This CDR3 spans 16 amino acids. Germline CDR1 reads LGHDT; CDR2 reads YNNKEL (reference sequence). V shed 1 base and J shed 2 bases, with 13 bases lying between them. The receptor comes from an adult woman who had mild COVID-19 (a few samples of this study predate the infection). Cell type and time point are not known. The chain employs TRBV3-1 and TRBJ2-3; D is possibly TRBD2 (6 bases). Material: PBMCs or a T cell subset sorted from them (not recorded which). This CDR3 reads CASSQVGSIITDTQYF. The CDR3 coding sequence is TGTGCCAGCAGCCAAGTCGGGAGTATTATCACAGATACGCAGTATTTT.